Listed here are 6 T cell receptor beta chains from one sample, sequenced in a study of PD-L1 blockade in urothelial cancer. TCRdb's table, derived via immunoSEQ multiplex PCR, lists solely in-frame clones and lacks some. Of around 30,000 clones listed, 80% to 85% were seen once; the top ten hold approximately 2.2%. Sequences were derived from PBMCs, sampled around atezolizumab (anti-PD-L1) treatment. These receptors came from a man between 45 and 60 years old with urothelial cancer.

The chain links TRBV5-6 to TRBJ2-7; the D gene is possibly TRBD1 (5 bases). Germline V lookup: CDR1 SGHDT, CDR2 YYEEEE. Trimming stripped 2 bases from V and 4 bases from J, with 10 bases between. The CDR3 covers 13 residues. CDR3 nucleotide sequence: TGTGCCAGCAGCTTAACCCAGGGTTACGAGCAGTACTTC. Translation gives CASSLTQGYEQYF.

This clone has a handful of counts. The gene calls are TRBV30 and TRBJ1-5, with 7 positions matching TRBD1. The germline V gene has CDR1 GTSNPN and CDR2 SVGIG (reference sequence). There are 13 residues in the CDR3. J was trimmed by 4 bases and V by 8 bases; bases with no gene match: 8. The CDR3 is CAGAGGYNQPQHF. The CDR3 DNA reads TGTGCCGGCGCAGGGGGATATAATCAGCCCCAGCATTTT.

The chain joins TRBV6-6 to TRBJ1-1; no clear D gene. V lost 4 bases and J 5 bases, leaving 11 bases between the germline ends. This CDR3 spans 13 amino acids. CDR1 is MNHNY and CDR2 is SVGAGI in the germline V gene (reference sequence). CDR3 amino acids: CASSLGEVTEAFF. The CDR3 coding sequence is TGTGCCAGCAGTTTAGGAGAAGTTACTGAAGCTTTCTTT.

This clone was seen a few times. This chain connects TRBV6-4 to TRBJ2-2; 9 nucleotides agree with TRBD1. The trim removed 6 bases at V and 6 bases at J, leaving 5 bases unmatched. The CDR3 length is 14 residues. Germline CDR1 reads MRHNA; CDR2 reads SNTAGT. CDR3 amino acids: CASSPDRGPGELFF. In DNA, the CDR3 is TGTGCCAGCAGCCCGGACAGGGGTCCCGGGGAGCTGTTTTTT.

This sequence joins TRBV10-3 and TRBJ2-3; TRBD2 matches at 9 bases. Per germline, CDR1 ENHRY and CDR2 SYGVKD. Unmatched junction bases numbered 9, after V lost 6 bases and J lost 5 bases. The CDR3 is 15 residues long. The CDR3 DNA reads TGTGCCATCAGGCCAGCGGGGGGCCGGGGAGATACGCAGTATTTT. Its translation is CAIRPAGGRGDTQYF.

There are a few counts of this clone. The genes are TRBV6-4 and TRBJ2-3; D is unresolved. The CDR3 covers 14 residues. The germline gives CDR1 MRHNA, CDR2 SNTAGT. With 0 bases removed from V and 0 bases from J, the gap between germline ends came to 4 bases. CDR3 DNA: TGTGCCAGCAGTGACTCGACTAGCACAGATACGCAGTATTTT. Translated, it gives CASSDSTSTDTQYF.